The next 6 T cell receptor beta chains were all read from a single sample in a study of T cell repertoires in cytomegalovirus infection (dated by TCRdb to the late 2010s). These TCRs' antigens remain unknown. Read against the paper, the sample's treatment or condition label means: in vitro stimulation with specific CMV peptide epitopes to enrich CMV-specific T cells. The sample was run on an Illumina HiSeq 1500. In-frame beta chains were kept once TCRdb had trimmed the public reads at Q25 with fastp and called clones with MiXCR. Entries are consolidated by CDR3 protein sequence, retaining the most common genes and DNA. Within this sample are around 500,000 distinct CDR3 sequences, with more than 40% of them counted one time only. About two fifths of the sample lies in the top ten. Sample: cultured PBMCs, taken from culture after CMV antigen stimulation. These receptor sequences come from a human donor in good health (CMV status not recorded). Some clones in this sample may be carry-over from other donors' samples.

V usage is TRBV12-3 or TRBV12-4 and J usage is TRBJ2-3; D not certain. Trimming shortened V by 7 bases and J by 4 bases, and 27 bases separated the two germline ends. The CDR3 is 18 amino acids. CDR3 coding DNA: TGTGCCAGCATCCCCAGACACCCCGGGCTCCACGTACCAGATACGCAGTATTTT. Its protein is CASIPRHPGLHVPDTQYF.

The chain links TRBV4-3 to TRBJ1-3; no clear D. Trimming removed 4 bases at V and 0 bases at J, with 10 bases between. The CDR3 is 15 amino acids. Germline CDR1 is LGHNA and CDR2 is YSLEER. This CDR3 is CASSPTRDSGNTIYF. The CDR3, as DNA: TGCGCCAGCAGCCCAACCCGCGACTCTGGAAACACCATATATTTT.

V usage is TRBV19 and J usage is TRBJ2-1; 7 bases match TRBD2. V was pared by 6 bases and J by 8 bases, with 10 bases of the junction left unmatched. This CDR3 is built from 14 residues. Germline-derived CDR1 and CDR2 are LNHDA and SQIVND (reference sequence). Written as DNA, the CDR3 is TGTGCCAGTAGCCGATGGGGGGGTGGAGATGAGCAGTTCTTC. Translated: CASSRWGGGDEQFF.

This chain uses TRBV10-3 with TRBJ2-3; D gene uncertain. Germline V gene data show CDR1 as ENHRY and CDR2 as SYGVKD. The CDR3 sequence is 13 residues long. Trimming removed 0 bases from V and 11 bases from J, with 12 bases in between. The CDR3 sequence: CAISESSSPRQYF. CDR3 nucleotide sequence: TGTGCCATCAGTGAGTCGAGCAGCCCGCGGCAGTATTTT.

This clonotype was found a few times. The CDR3 is CASSRRLEQPQHF. DNA for the CDR3: TGTGCCAGCAGCCGAAGGCTGGAGCAGCCCCAGCATTTT. This chain joins TRBV12-3 or TRBV12-4 and TRBJ1-5; no clear D. V was cut by 6 bases and J by 7 bases, with 13 bases left in between. The CDR3 spans 13 residues.

V gene TRBV5-6 combines with J gene TRBJ1-1; D is perhaps TRBD1 (5 bases). The germline gives CDR1 SGHDT, CDR2 YYEEEE. V lost 4 bases, J lost 7 bases, and 14 bases lay in between. This CDR3 is built from 13 residues. The CDR3 reads CASSPTAQNEAFF. The CDR3 region has the DNA TGTGCCAGCAGCCCGACAGCTCAAAATGAAGCTTTCTTT.